Sequencing of this T cell receptor (beta chain) was carried out in a study of tumor-infiltrating lymphocytes in localized non-small cell lung cancer (TCRdb year 2021). At the level of the whole study: The cohort covered several histologies, both smokers and never-smokers, and patients whose samples were collected after neoadjuvant chemotherapy. Each patient contributed resected tumor tissue and uninvolved lung tissue from the same patient, described as non-adjacent to the tumor. A total of approximately 56 patients were included in the paired tumor versus uninvolved lung comparison of immunoSEQ T-cell fraction. The overall ICON cohort comprised fewer than 170 surgical patients with localized non-small cell lung cancer whose tumors were resected. TCR sequencing was one of several integrated assays, alongside flow cytometry, multiplex immunofluorescence, RNA-seq, exome sequencing and proteomics, applied to the same patients.

TCR sequencing with the immunoSEQ assay provided the T-cell fraction in tumor and uninvolved lung tissue. In the paper's pipeline: For survival analysis, patients were split into high (upper tertile) and low (lower two tertiles) T-cell fraction groups and compared by log-rank test. A signed-rank test was used to test paired tumor versus uninvolved lung differences in T-cell fraction. Entries here come from immuneACCESS through TCRdb and include only in-frame sequences with V and J called. Some clones fail to appear in such tables; in the studies checked, an unresolved V gene covers under half of the shortfall, and the cause of the remainder is unknown. V, J and clone size reflect that table, while D and trimming were determined from the DNA. Recorded for this sample are 25,000 to 30,000 clones; 80% to 90% of them occurred a single time. The ten most abundant clones make up roughly 1.9% of the sample.

Enrollment in ICON was initiated in 2016, and the last patient was enrolled in 2018. In a subcohort of 70 to 95 patients, fresh tumor and matched uninvolved tissue were collected for in-depth immune analyses, with TCR sequencing among those analyses. TCR sequencing was performed on DNA isolated from bulk tissue, without cell sorting. Overall results and qualifications from the work: Assay coverage differed among patients according to how much tissue was available, so only a subset of the cohort had TCR sequencing. Recurrence-free survival showed no association with tumor T-cell fraction from TCR sequencing (p = 0.61). Different pieces of the same tissue were used for different assays, so technical variation could not be separated from intratumor heterogeneity. No difference in TCR-derived T-cell fraction was observed between the flow cytometry-defined immunotypes IM1 (good prognosis) and IM2 (poor prognosis). In line with immunofluorescence CD3 counts, TCRbeta sequencing supported higher T cell infiltration in tumors compared with uninvolved lung tissue.

Measured from the cysteine to the phenylalanine, the CDR3 is 15 residues long. The read is trimmed to its CDR3 DNA, 45 bases read in frame from base 1. V is cut by 2 bases and J by 1 base, and the space between the germline ends is 9 bases. In the germline V gene (reference sequence), CDR1 corresponds to MNHNY and CDR2 to SVGAGI. In regard to this clone: What this receptor recognizes is not known. Per-nucleotide qualities are absent, and no much larger clonotype sits a single base away.

The sequenced material came from lung tumor tissue. This sequence originates from a human donor with non-small cell lung cancer. The rearranged chain carries TRBV6-6 and TRBJ2-1, with a weak D call of TRBD2 (5 bases match). The DNA sequence is as follows: TGTGCCAGCAGTTACCGGGATACTTCCTACAATGAGCAGTTCTTC. The resulting protein is CASSYRDTSYNEQFF.